The TCR beta chain under discussion was sequenced for a study of OX40 agonist ivuxolimab in advanced cancers. The study's findings and limits: The work left the antigen specificity of expanded peripheral T cells undetermined. The study observed clonal expansion of CD4+ and CD8+ blood T cells by week 6 at 0.1 to 3.0 mg/kg.

In this sample, this clone turned up once. Its target is unknown. TCRdb's table, derived via immunoSEQ multiplex PCR, lists solely in-frame clones and lacks some. The top ten clones hold about 2.5% of a sample with 70,000 or so clones, approximately 86% of them seen once. Prior autoimmune disease or systemic immunosuppression barred patients. The CDR3 has 15 residues. V lost 1 base and J lost 5, with 14 bases in between. Germline assignment: CDR1 SNHLY and CDR2 FYNNEI. Sequences were derived from CD4+ or CD8+ T cells sorted from blood, sampled in a trial of the OX40 agonist ivuxolimab. V and J are TRBV2 and TRBJ1-2, with D tentatively TRBD1 (5 bases). This TCR came from an adult with an advanced solid tumor such as melanoma, head and neck, liver or kidney cancer. CDR3 residues: CASSEGEGARYGYTF. In DNA form, the CDR3 reads TGTGCCAGCAGTGAAGGGGAAGGGGCGCGTTATGGCTACACCTTC.